A selection of T cell receptor beta chains follows, all from one sample in a study of T cell repertoires in cytomegalovirus infection. These TCRs' antigens remain unknown. MiXCR, applied by TCRdb to the reads, yields one record per CDR3 protein. The sample lists some 940,000 distinct CDR3 sequences; less than 40% were seen once. This specimen was cultured CD8+ T cells from PBMCs, taken from culture after CMV antigen stimulation. The origin of the receptors is a human donor in good health (CMV status not recorded). Some clones in this sample may be carry-over from other donors' samples. Each CDR3 is given with its conserved first and last residue. D genes are given only for firm matches. Clone size is not always given. Where it is, it says once, few, many or a class for expanded clones.

d_gene,v_gene,abundance,j_gene,CDR3nt,CDR3aa
TRBD1,TRBV19,-,TRBJ2-1,TGTGCCAGTAGTATGGACAGGGGGTTGAGGGATGAGCAGTTCTTC,CASSMDRGLRDEQFF
-,TRBV19,-,TRBJ1-5,TGTGCCAGTAGTATAGTGACAGGTGGGAATCAGCCCCAGCATTTT,CASSIVTGGNQPQHF
TRBD1,TRBV20-1,few,TRBJ1-2,TGCAGTGCTAGAGATCGTTCCGCTGGGGACAGGGGTTTACACTATGGCTACACCTTC,CSARDRSAGDRGLHYGYTF
-,TRBV14,few,TRBJ2-3,TGTGCCAGCAGCCACCTAAGGGGAGATACGCAGTATTTT,CASSHLRGDTQYF
-,TRBV7-2,-,TRBJ2-1,TGTACCAGCAGCTCTGGACAACTTGAGCAGTTCTTC,CTSSSGQLEQFF
TRBD1,TRBV10-3,-,TRBJ2-5,TGTGCCATCAGTGATCCCGGGACAGGACAAGAGACCCAGTACTTC,CAISDPGTGQETQYF
TRBD1,TRBV6-5,-,TRBJ1-1,TGTGCCAGCCAAACAGGGGCGAACACTGAAGCTTTCTTT,CASQTGANTEAFF
-,TRBV13,once,TRBJ1-1,TGTGCCAGCAGCCGAGGCAGGGTGGAAGCTTTCTTT,CASSRGRVEAFF
-,TRBV20-1,-,TRBJ1-1,TGCAGTGCCTTGAACACTGAAGCTTTCTTT,CSALNTEAFF
-,TRBV6-5,-,TRBJ2-7,TGTGCCAGCAGTTACCAGAAACCCTACGAGCAGTACTTC,CASSYQKPYEQYF
TRBD1,TRBV27,-,TRBJ1-5,TGTGCCAGCAGTTTATTGTCGGGACAGGGAAATCAGCCCCAGCATTTT,CASSLLSGQGNQPQHF
-,TRBV5-4,-,TRBJ1-2,TGTGCCAGCAGCCCTACCGGGCCCAAGTCGGGCTACACCTTC,CASSPTGPKSGYTF
TRBD2,TRBV7-9,few,TRBJ2-1,TGTGCCAGCAGCTTCGGACTAGCGGACCCCTACAATGAGCAGTTCTTC,CASSFGLADPYNEQFF
-,TRBV7-9,many,TRBJ2-5,TGTGCCAGCAGCTTAGAATATCTGCAGCCCCAAGAGACCCAGTACTTC,CASSLEYLQPQETQYF
TRBD2,TRBV28,many,TRBJ2-4,TGTGCCAGCAGTTATCAACAGTGGACTAGCGGGGGCTCGAGGGGCACCAAAAACATTCAGTACTTC,CASSYQQWTSGGSRGTKNIQYF
-,TRBV6-1,many,TRBJ2-7,TGTGCCAGCAGTGTTATTTTATCGGGATACGAGCAGTACTTC,CASSVILSGYEQYF
TRBD2,TRBV7-2,many,TRBJ2-7,TGTGCCAGCAGCTTTCTAGCGGGGGGGGCCTACGAGCAGTACTTC,CASSFLAGGAYEQYF
TRBD1,TRBV12-3/TRBV12-4,-,TRBJ1-1,TGTGCCAGCAGTTGGACAGGCCTTGAAGCTTTCTTT,CASSWTGLEAFF
-,TRBV7-9,-,TRBJ2-1,TGTGCCAGCAGCTTGGAGACGGGTTATGCCTACAATGAGCAGTTCTTC,CASSLETGYAYNEQFF
-,TRBV7-2,few,TRBJ1-6,TGTGCCAGCACCCTCGGGCGAATTACGGAAAATTCACCCCTCCACTTT,CASTLGRITENSPLHF
TRBD1,TRBV4-3,few,TRBJ1-2,TGCGCCAGCAGCCAAGAGTCGCAGGGGGCAGGGATCTATGGCTACACCTTC,CASSQESQGAGIYGYTF
-,TRBV19,-,TRBJ2-3,TGTGCCAGTAGTTTGACTACTTCGACAGGCCGCACAGATACGCAGTATTTT,CASSLTTSTGRTDTQYF
-,TRBV27,-,TRBJ2-1,TGTGCCAGCAGTTTGGGCGGTTGGGGGGAATCAAATGAGCAGTTCTTC,CASSLGGWGESNEQFF
TRBD1,TRBV24-1,-,TRBJ1-5,TGTGCCACCAGTGCCCCACAGGGGATGCACAATCAGCCCCAGCATTTT,CATSAPQGMHNQPQHF
-,TRBV7-9,-,TRBJ1-2,TGTGCCAGCAGCCCCCAGGGGTTCGGCCAGATTTCAAACTATGGCTACACCTTC,CASSPQGFGQISNYGYTF
TRBD1,TRBV5-8,-,TRBJ2-2,TGTGCCACAACACCCGGGACAGGGATGGCCGGGGAGCTGTTTTTT,CATTPGTGMAGELFF
-,TRBV7-9,many,TRBJ1-2,TGTGCCAGCAGTATCACAGAGGACCTCTATGGCTACACCTTC,CASSITEDLYGYTF
TRBD1,TRBV6-2/TRBV6-3,few,TRBJ1-2,TGTGCCAGCAAAGGACCGGGACAGGGTCGTGAGGACTATGGCTACACCTTC,CASKGPGQGREDYGYTF
-,TRBV4-1,few,TRBJ2-1,TGCGCCAGCAGCCATACCGGGACAAACAATGAGCAGTTCTTC,CASSHTGTNNEQFF